Following are 4 T cell receptor beta chains from one sample sequenced in a study of T cell repertoires in cytomegalovirus infection. TCRdb re-analysed the reads in MiXCR, keeping a single row per CDR3 protein. This repertoire shows approximately 630,000 distinct CDR3 sequences, more than 20% found once; its top ten account for approximately 8%. Sequenced input: CD8+ T cells from PBMCs. Receptors originate from a human donor in good health (CMV status not recorded). Some clones in this sample may be carry-over from other donors' samples.

This clonotype was detected a few times. The V gene is TRBV2, the J gene TRBJ1-1; D is ambiguous. The CDR3 runs 11 residues. Trimming removed 8 bases from V and 6 bases from J, with 10 bases in between. Germline V gene sequence: CDR1 SNHLY, CDR2 FYNNEI. The CDR3 here is CASPFLAEAFF. The DNA for the CDR3 is TGTGCCAGCCCCTTTCTGGCTGAAGCTTTCTTT.

In its sample, this clonotype was seen many times. The chain employs TRBV7-9 and TRBJ2-3; D ambiguous. This CDR3 is built from 12 residues. Germline V CDR1 and CDR2: SEHNR, FQNEAQ (reference sequence). The germline V and J ends were trimmed by 5 bases and 2 bases, with 5 bases remaining between them. The CDR3 nucleotides read TGTGCCAGCAGCCCTCACACAGATACGCAGTATTTT. This codes for CASSPHTDTQYF.

CDR3 loop: CASTQTGGLDEQFF. CDR3 in DNA: TGTGCCAGCACCCAGACAGGGGGTCTTGATGAGCAGTTCTTC. The rearrangement links TRBV6-6 to TRBJ2-1, with 9 bases that match TRBD1. Germline CDR1 and CDR2: MNHNY and SVGAGI (reference sequence). Losses at the gene ends were 7 bases for V and 8 bases for J; bases not matched to a gene: 9. The CDR3 runs 14 residues.

This clonotype came up many times. The genes are TRBV6-5 and TRBJ2-5; D gene ambiguous. Trimming removed 4 bases from V and 5 bases from J, with 5 bases in between. The germline V gene encodes CDR1 MNHEY and CDR2 SVGAGI. CDR3 length: 11 amino acids. CDR3 sequence: CASSSPETQYF. CDR3 nucleotides: TGTGCCAGCAGTTCCCCTGAGACCCAGTACTTC.